This TCR beta chain was recovered during a study of blood T cell repertoires in COVID-19. Study context: Nucleic acid was either cDNA or gDNA, and it came from T cells, B-cell-depleted T cells, or PBMCs.

V lost 8 bases and J lost 10; bases outside the gene matches: 5. CDR3 size: 13 residues. CDR1 SNHLY and CDR2 FYNNEI come from the germline V gene. The table came from immunoSEQ multiplex PCR; TCRdb's copy has only in-frame clones and leaves some out. The sample has roughly 430,000 clones; around 90% are singletons. This clone occurred once. The clonotype originates from a woman between 40 and 50 years old with acute COVID-19. Sequencing was done on a sample of PBMCs or T cells enriched from blood (not recorded which). The chain is built from TRBV2 and TRBJ1-6; the match to TRBD1 covers 10 bases. For the CDR3, the DNA is TGTGCCAGCTCCGGGACAGGGGACTCACCCCTCCACTTT. Amino acid sequence: CASSGTGDSPLHF. Supplemented by reference TRBV2 and TRBJ1-6, the full variable domain reads EPEVTQTPSHQVTQMGQEVILRCVPISNHLYFYWYRQILGQKVEFLVSFYNNEISEKSEIFDDQFSVERPDGSNFTLKIRSTKLEDSAMYFCASSGTGDSPLHFGNGTRLTVT.